Below, 5 T cell receptor beta chains from the same sample are listed, as sequenced in a study of naive CD8 T cells in extremely preterm neonates. Profiled with immunoSEQ multiplex PCR; TCRdb holds only in-frame clones, not every one. In the table there are approximately 4,800 clones, approximately 97% of which are singletons. Sequencing was done on a sample of naive CD8+ T cells from blood. All receptors come from a human donor in good health.

The chain has TRBV19 and TRBJ2-1; 10 bases are a match to TRBD2. Germline V lookup: CDR1 LNHDA, CDR2 SQIVND (reference sequence). The length of the CDR3 is 17 residues. V trimming: 5 bases; J trimming: 0 bases; junction bases outside the gene matches: 7. The CDR3 region is CASSVQLAGSSYNEQFF. In nucleotides, the CDR3 is TGTGCCAGTAGTGTCCAACTAGCGGGGAGCTCCTACAATGAGCAGTTCTTC.

The J gene is TRBJ2-5, the V gene TRBV6-5; a possible D gene is TRBD1 (6 bases). Germline V gene data show CDR1 as MNHEY and CDR2 as SVGAGI. The germline V and J ends were trimmed by 8 bases and 4 bases, with 20 bases remaining between them. CDR3 length: 15 amino acids. In DNA, the CDR3 is TGTGCCAGCGGAGATTTCCAGGGGAGCGTAGAGACCCAGTACTTC. Amino acids: CASGDFQGSVETQYF.

The V and J genes are TRBV5-4 and TRBJ2-3; 14 bases are shared with TRBD2. V dropped 3 bases and J dropped 2; count of bases not matched to a gene: 5. CDR3 length equals 17 residues. Germline lookup yields CDR1 SGHNT and CDR2 YYREEE (reference sequence). The CDR3 is CASSSGTSGGDTDTQYF. CDR3 nucleotide sequence: TGTGCCAGCAGCTCCGGGACTAGCGGGGGCGACACAGATACGCAGTATTTT.

The gene calls are TRBV28 and TRBJ2-3; 8 bases match TRBD2. This CDR3 comprises 19 residues. Germline-derived CDR1 and CDR2 are MDHEN and SYDVKM. The ends lost 6 bases at V and 11 bases at J; junction bases unmatched: 28. CDR3 residues: CASRFQSDWGGDFSGKQYF. The CDR3 nucleotides read TGTGCCAGCAGATTTCAGAGCGACTGGGGGGGAGATTTTAGCGGGAAGCAGTATTTT.

The genes are TRBV4-1 and TRBJ2-5; 7 bases align to TRBD1. Germline V gives CDR1 MGHRA, CDR2 YSYEKL. With 1 base clipped from V and 4 bases from J, the junction kept 9 bases outside the gene matches. The CDR3 runs 16 residues. CDR3 nucleotides: TGCGCCAGCAGCCAAGGGGTCAGGGGGTTGGGAGAGACCCAGTACTTC. This sequence encodes CASSQGVRGLGETQYF.